This entry features one T cell receptor beta chain sequence. Its antigen is currently unknown. What was amplified from RNA transcripts were TCR beta CDR3 regions. HTBI primers were the set used in a first-round RT-PCR of the TCR CDR3. Each CDR3 protein is one row after TCRdb ran MiXCR on the multiplex PCR reads. The sample has about 640,000 distinct CDR3 sequences, around 20% seen once; the top ten hold more than 30%. Patients with uncontrolled infections, other autoimmune diseases, pregnancy or lactation were excluded. Used for diagnoses were clinical symptoms, serum thyroxine and TRAb, thyroid ultrasound and orbital computed tomography. The source of the PBMCs was 10 ml of fresh peripheral blood. This entry comes from a study of T cells in Graves' hyperthyroidism and ophthalmopathy. General study findings and limits: The model's output predicted ophthalmopathy at a median of 6.5 months prior to onset.

The CDR3 covers 14 residues. Trimming removed 5 bases at V and 2 bases at J, with 13 bases between. The germline CDR1 and CDR2 sequences are MNHEY and SMNVEV (reference sequence). V usage is TRBV27 and J usage is TRBJ2-7, with D perhaps matching TRBD1 (5 bases). This receptor was identified in a man between 25 and 39 years old with Graves' ophthalmopathy. Sample: blood. CDR3 bases: TGTGCCAGCAGTCCCGGCGCAGGGCCCTACGAGCAGTACTTC. Translated, it gives CASSPGAGPYEQYF.